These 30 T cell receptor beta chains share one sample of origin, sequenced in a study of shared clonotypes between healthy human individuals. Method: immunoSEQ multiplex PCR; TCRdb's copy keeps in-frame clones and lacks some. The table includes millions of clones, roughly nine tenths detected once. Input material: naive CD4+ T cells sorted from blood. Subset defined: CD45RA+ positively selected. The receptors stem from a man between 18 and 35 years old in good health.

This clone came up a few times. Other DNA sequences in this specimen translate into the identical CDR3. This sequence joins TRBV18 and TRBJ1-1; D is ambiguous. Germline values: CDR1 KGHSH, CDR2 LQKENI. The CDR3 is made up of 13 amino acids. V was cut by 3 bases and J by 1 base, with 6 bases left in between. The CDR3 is CASSPSGNTEAFF. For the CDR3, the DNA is TGTGCCAGCTCACCCTCAGGGAACACTGAAGCTTTCTTT.

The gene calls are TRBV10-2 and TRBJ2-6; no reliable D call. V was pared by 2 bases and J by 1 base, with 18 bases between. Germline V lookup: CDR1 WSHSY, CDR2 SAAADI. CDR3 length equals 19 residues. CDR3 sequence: CASSEIYRPISSGANVLTF. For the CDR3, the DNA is TGCGCCAGCAGTGAGATTTATAGGCCAATCTCTTCTGGGGCCAACGTCCTGACTTTC.

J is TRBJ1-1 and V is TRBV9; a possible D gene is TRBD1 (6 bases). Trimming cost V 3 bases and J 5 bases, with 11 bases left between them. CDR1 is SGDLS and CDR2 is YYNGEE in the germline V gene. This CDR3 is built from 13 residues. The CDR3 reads CASSEDSWTEAFF. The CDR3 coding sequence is TGTGCCAGCAGCGAGGACAGTTGGACTGAAGCTTTCTTT.

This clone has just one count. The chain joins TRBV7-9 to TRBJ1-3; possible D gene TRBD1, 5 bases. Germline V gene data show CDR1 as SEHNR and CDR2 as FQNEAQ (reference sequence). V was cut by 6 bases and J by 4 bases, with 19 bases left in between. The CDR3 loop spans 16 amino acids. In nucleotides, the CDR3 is TGTGCCAGCAGTCAACCGGGACTGGCGGTCGGAAACACCATATATTTT. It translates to CASSQPGLAVGNTIYF.

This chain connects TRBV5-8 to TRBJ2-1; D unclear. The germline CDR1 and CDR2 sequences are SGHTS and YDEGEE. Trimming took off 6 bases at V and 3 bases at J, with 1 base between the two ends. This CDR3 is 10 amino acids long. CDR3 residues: CASNYNEQFF. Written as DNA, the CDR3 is TGTGCCAGCAACTACAATGAGCAGTTCTTC.

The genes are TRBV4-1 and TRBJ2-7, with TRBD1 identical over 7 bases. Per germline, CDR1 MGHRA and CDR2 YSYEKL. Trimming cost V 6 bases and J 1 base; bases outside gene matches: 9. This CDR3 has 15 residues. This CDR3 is CASRPVRGRSYEQYF. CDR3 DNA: TGCGCCAGCAGACCCGTGAGGGGGCGGTCCTACGAGCAGTACTTC.

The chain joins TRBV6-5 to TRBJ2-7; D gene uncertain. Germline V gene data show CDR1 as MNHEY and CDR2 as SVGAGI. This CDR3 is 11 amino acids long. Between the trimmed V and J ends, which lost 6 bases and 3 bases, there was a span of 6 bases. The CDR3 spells CASRSYYEQYF. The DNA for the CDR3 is TGTGCCAGCAGATCTTACTACGAGCAGTACTTC.

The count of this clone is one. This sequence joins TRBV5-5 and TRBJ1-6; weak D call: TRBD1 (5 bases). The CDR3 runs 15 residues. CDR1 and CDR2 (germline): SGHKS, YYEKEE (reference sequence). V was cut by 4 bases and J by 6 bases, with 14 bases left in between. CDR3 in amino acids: CASSTRQIGNSPLHF. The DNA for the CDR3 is TGTGCCAGCAGCACCCGACAGATTGGTAATTCACCCCTCCACTTT.

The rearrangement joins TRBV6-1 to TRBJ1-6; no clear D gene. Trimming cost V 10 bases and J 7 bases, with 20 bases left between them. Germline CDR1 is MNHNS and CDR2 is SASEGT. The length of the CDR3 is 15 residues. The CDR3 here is CATREAPNRNSPLHF. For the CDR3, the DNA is TGTGCCACCCGGGAGGCCCCGAATAGAAATTCACCCCTCCACTTT.

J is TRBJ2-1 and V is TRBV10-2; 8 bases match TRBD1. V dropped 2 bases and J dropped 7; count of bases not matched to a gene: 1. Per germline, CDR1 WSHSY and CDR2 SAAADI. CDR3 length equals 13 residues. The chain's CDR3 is CASSEQGANEQFF. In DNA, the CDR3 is TGCGCCAGCAGTGAGCAGGGGGCAAATGAGCAGTTCTTC.

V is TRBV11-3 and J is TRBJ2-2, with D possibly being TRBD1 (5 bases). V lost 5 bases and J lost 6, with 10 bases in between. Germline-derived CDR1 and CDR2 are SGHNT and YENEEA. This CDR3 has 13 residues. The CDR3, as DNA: TGTGCCAGCAGCCCACAGGACCCCGGGGAGCTGTTTTTT. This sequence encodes CASSPQDPGELFF.

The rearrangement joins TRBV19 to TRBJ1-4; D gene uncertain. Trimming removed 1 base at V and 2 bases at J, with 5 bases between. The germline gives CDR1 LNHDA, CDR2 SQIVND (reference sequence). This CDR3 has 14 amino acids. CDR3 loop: CASSIGKTNEKLFF. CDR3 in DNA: TGTGCCAGTAGTATAGGGAAGACTAATGAAAAACTGTTTTTT.

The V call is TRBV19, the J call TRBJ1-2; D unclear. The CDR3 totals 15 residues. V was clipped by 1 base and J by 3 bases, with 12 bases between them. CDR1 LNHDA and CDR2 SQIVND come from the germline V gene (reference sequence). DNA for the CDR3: TGTGCCAGTAGTATAGGGTCTACCACTTACTATGGCTACACCTTC. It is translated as CASSIGSTTYYGYTF.

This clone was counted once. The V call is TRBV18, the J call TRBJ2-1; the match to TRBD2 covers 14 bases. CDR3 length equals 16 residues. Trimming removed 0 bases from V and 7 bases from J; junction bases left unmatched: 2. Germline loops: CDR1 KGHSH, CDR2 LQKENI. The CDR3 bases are TGTGCCAGCTCACCACCCAGACTAGCGGGAGGGAATGAGCAGTTCTTC. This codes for CASSPPRLAGGNEQFF. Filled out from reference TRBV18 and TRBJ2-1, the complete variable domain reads NAGVMQNPRHLVRRRGQEARLRCSPMKGHSHVYWYRQLPEEGLKFMVYLQKENIIDESGMPKERFSAEFPKEGPSILRIQQVVRGDSAAYFCASSPPRLAGGNEQFFGPGTRLTVL.

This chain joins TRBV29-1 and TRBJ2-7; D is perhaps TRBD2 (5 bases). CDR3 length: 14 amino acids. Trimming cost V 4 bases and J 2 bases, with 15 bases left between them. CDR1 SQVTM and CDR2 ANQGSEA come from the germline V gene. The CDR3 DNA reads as TGCAGCGTTGCTAAGACGGACGGGACCTACGAGCAGTACTTC. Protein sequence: CSVAKTDGTYEQYF.

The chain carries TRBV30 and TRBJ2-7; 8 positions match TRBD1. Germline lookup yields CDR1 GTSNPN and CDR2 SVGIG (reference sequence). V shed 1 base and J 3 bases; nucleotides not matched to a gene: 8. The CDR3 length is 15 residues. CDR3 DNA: TGTGCCTGGAGTGGTCAGGGGGCCAAAGGCTACGAGCAGTACTTC. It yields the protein CAWSGQGAKGYEQYF.

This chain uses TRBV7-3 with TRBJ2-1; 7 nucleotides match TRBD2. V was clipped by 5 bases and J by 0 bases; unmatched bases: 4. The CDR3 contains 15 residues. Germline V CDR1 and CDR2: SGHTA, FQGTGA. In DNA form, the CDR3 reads TGTGCCAGCAGCCCGGGACTAAACTCCTACAATGAGCAGTTCTTC. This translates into CASSPGLNSYNEQFF.

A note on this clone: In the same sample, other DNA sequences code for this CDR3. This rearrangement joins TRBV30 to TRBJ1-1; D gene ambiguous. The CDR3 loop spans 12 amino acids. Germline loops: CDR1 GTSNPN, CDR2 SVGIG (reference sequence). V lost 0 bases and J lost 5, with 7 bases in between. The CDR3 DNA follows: TGTGCCTGGAGTGTACAAGGGACTGAAGCTTTCTTT. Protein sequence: CAWSVQGTEAFF.

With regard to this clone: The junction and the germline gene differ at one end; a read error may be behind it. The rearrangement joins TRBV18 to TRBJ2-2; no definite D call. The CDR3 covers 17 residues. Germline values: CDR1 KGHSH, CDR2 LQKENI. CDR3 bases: TGTGCCAGCTTACCACGGAGAAGCCCCACGAACACCGGGGAGCTGTTTTTT. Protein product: CASLPRRSPTNTGELFF.

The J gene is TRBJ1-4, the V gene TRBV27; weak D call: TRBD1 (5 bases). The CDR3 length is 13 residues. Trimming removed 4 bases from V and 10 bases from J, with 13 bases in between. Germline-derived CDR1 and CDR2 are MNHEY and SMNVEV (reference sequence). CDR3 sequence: CASSSGGIGKLFF. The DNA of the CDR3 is TGTGCCAGCAGTTCCGGGGGTATTGGAAAACTGTTTTTT.

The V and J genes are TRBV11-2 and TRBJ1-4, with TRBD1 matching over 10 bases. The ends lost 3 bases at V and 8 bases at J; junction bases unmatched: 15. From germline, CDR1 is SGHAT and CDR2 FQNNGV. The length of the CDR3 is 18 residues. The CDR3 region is CASSLGTKGTGAGEKLFF. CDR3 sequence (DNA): TGTGCCAGCAGCTTGGGGACTAAAGGGACAGGGGCAGGCGAAAAACTGTTTTTT. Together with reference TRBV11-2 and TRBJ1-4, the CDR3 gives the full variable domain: EAGVAQSPRYKIIEKRQSVAFWCNPISGHATLYWYQQILGQGPKLLIQFQNNGVVDDSQLPKDRFSAERLKGVDSTLKIQPAKLEDSAVYLCASSLGTKGTGAGEKLFFGSGTQLSVL.

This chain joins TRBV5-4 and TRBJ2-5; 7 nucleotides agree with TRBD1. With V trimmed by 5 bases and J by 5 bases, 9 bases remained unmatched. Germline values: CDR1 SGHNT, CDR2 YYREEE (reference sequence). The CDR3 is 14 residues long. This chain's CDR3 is CASSSTGTAETQYF. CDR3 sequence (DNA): TGTGCCAGCAGTTCGACCGGGACAGCGGAGACCCAGTACTTC. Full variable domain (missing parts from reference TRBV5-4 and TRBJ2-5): ETGVTQSPTHLIKTRGQQVTLRCSSQSGHNTVSWYQQALGQGPQFIFQYYREEENGRGNFPPRFSGLQFPNYSSELNVNALELDDSALYLCASSSTGTAETQYFGPGTRLLVL.

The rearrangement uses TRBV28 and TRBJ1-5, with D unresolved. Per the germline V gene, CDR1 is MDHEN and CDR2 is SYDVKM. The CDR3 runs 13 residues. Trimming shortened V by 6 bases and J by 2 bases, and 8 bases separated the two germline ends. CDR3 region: CASRDGGNQPQHF. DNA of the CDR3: TGTGCCAGCAGAGACGGTGGCAATCAGCCCCAGCATTTT.

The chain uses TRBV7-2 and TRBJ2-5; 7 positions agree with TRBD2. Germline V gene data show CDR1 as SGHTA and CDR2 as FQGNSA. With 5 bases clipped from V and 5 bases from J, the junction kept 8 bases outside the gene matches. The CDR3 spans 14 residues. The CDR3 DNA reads TGTGCCAGCAGCGCGGCGGGAGTCGCCGAGACCCAGTACTTC. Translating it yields CASSAAGVAETQYF.

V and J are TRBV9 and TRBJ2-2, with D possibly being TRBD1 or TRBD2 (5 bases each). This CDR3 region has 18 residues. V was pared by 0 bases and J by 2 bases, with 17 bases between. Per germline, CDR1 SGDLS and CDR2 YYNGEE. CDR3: CASSVEKGTPRNTGELFF. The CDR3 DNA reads TGTGCCAGCAGCGTAGAGAAGGGGACCCCCAGAAACACCGGGGAGCTGTTTTTT.

CDR3 nucleotide sequence: TGTGCCATCAGAATCGGTTATGGCTACACCTTC. Encoded protein: CAIRIGYGYTF. The V call is TRBV10-3, the J call TRBJ1-2; D uncertain. The V and J ends lost 6 bases and 5 bases respectively, with 7 bases between them. The CDR3 spans 11 residues. CDR1 ENHRY and CDR2 SYGVKD come from the germline V gene.

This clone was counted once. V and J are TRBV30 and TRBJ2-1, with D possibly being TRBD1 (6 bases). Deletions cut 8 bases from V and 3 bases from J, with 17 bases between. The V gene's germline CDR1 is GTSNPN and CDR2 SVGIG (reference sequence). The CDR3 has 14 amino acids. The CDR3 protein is CALLVGGRYNEQFF. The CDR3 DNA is TGTGCCCTGCTTGTAGGGGGACGCTACAATGAGCAGTTCTTC.

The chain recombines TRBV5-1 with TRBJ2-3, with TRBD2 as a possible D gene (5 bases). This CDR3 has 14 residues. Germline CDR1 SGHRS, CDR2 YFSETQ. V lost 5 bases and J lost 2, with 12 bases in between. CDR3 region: CASRPGEFTDTQYF. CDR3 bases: TGCGCCAGCAGGCCCGGGGAGTTCACAGATACGCAGTATTTT.

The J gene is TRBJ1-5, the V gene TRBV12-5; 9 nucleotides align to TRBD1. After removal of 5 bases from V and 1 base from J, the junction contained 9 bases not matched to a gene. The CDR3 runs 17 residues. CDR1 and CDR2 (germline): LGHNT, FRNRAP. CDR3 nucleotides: TGTGCTAGTGGTCCGGACAGGGGATTTGCGAGCAATCAGCCCCAGCATTTT. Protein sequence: CASGPDRGFASNQPQHF.

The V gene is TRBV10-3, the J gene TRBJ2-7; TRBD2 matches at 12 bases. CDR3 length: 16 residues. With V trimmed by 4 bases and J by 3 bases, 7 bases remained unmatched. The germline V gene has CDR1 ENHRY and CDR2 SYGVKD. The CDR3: CAISGLELAGGYEQYF. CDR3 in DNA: TGTGCCATCAGTGGGTTGGAACTAGCGGGGGGCTACGAGCAGTACTTC.